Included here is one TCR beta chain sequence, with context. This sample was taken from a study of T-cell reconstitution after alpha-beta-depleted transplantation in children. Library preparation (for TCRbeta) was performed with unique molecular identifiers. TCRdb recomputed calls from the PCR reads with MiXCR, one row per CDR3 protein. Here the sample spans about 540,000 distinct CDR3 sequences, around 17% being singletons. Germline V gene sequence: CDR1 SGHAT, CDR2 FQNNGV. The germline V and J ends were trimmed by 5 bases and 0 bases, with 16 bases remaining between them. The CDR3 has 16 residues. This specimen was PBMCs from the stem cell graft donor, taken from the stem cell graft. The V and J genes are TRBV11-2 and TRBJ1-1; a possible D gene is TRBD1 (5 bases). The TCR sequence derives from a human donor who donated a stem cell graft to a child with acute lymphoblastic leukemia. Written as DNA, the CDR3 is TGTGCCAGCAGCCCCCGGGGGGGGTCGATGAACACTGAAGCTTTCTTT. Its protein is CASSPRGGSMNTEAFF. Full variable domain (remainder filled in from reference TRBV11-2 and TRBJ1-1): EAGVAQSPRYKIIEKRQSVAFWCNPISGHATLYWYQQILGQGPKLLIQFQNNGVVDDSQLPKDRFSAERLKGVDSTLKIQPAKLEDSAVYLCASSPRGGSMNTEAFFGQGTRLTVV.